This T cell receptor beta chain was sequenced in a study of blood T cell repertoires in COVID-19. Study as a whole: The cDNA or gDNA used as material had been derived from T cells, B-cell-depleted T cells, or PBMCs.

Germline trimming cut 2 bases from V and 6 bases from J; bases unmatched to any gene: 0. CDR1 SGHTA and CDR2 FQGTGA come from the germline V gene. This CDR3 is built from 13 residues. Sequenced by immunoSEQ multiplex PCR; TCRdb stores in-frame clones only, minus some. The sample carries about 8,500 clones, 80% to 90% recorded once. The rearrangement uses TRBV7-3 and TRBJ2-7; 11 nucleotides line up with TRBD2. The sequence was collected from a human donor with active COVID-19. The donor label of this sample is uncertain. Sequencing used peripheral blood. CDR3 protein: CASSLLAGGEQYF. The CDR3 DNA reads TGTGCCAGCAGCTTACTAGCGGGGGGCGAGCAGTACTTC. The variable domain in full, with the rest retrieved from reference TRBV7-3 and TRBJ2-7, is GAGVSQTPSNKVTEKGKYVELRCDPISGHTALYWYRQSLGQGPEFLIYFQGTGAADDSGLPNDRFFAVRPEGSVSTLKIQRTERGDSAVYLCASSLLAGGEQYFGPGTRLTVT.